Given below is one TCR beta chain in context. Its cognate antigen is unknown. The data derive from a study of cytomegalovirus exposure and HLA in healthy donors. The primer mix had 60 Vbeta and 13 Jbeta primers. Original data processing: Later reanalysis found around 74 million unique TCR beta chains, roughly 10 million of them shared. Clones were read by immunoSEQ multiplex PCR, and TCRdb kept only the in-frame ones, dropping some. V and J calls and clone size are copied from that table; D and trimming were computed from the DNA. The sample has about 150,000 clones, roughly 78% seen once; the top ten hold 1%. Study findings and constraints: Sequencing artifact likely explains a cluster of highly shared sequence variants.

This CDR3 contains 14 residues. J lost 3 bases, V lost 2 bases, and 2 bases had no gene match. The germline V gene encodes CDR1 MNHEY and CDR2 SMNVEV (reference sequence). The receptor was isolated from a woman aged 45 to 65 in good health and CMV-seropositive. Source material: PBMCs. The V and J genes are TRBV27 and TRBJ2-7, with TRBD1 identical over 9 bases. The CDR3 loop reads CASSLGQGYYEQYF. CDR3 DNA sequence: TGTGCCAGCAGTTTAGGACAGGGGTACTACGAGCAGTACTTC.